This T cell receptor (beta chain) was captured in a study of blood T cell repertoires in COVID-19. Study details: In each case, the material was cDNA or gDNA derived from T cells, B-cell-depleted T cells, or PBMCs.

The germline gives CDR1 SGHTA, CDR2 FQGNSA. CDR3 length: 16 residues. V trimming: 5 bases; J trimming: 1 base; junction bases outside the gene matches: 6. This table comes from immunoSEQ multiplex PCR, and its TCRdb copy is limited to in-frame clones, with some not included. This sample has 190,000 or so clones, with approximately 85% found just once. Sequenced: peripheral blood. The chain couples TRBV7-2 to TRBJ2-3, with 10 bases matching TRBD2. The clonotype originates from a woman of 80 years or more with acute or convalescent COVID-19. The CDR3 loop is CASSPVLAGGTDTQYF. CDR3 sequence (DNA): TGTGCCAGCAGCCCCGTTCTAGCGGGGGGCACAGATACGCAGTATTTT. Filled out from reference TRBV7-2 and TRBJ2-3, the complete variable domain reads GAGVSQSPSNKVTEKGKDVELRCDPISGHTALYWYRQSLGQGLEFLIYFQGNSAPDKSGLPSDRFSAERTGGSVSTLTIQRTQQEDSAVYLCASSPVLAGGTDTQYFGPGTRLTVL.